A single sample is the source of the 18 T cell receptor beta chains below, sequenced in a study of T cell repertoires in cytomegalovirus infection. TCRdb reprocessed the reads via MiXCR and lists one record per CDR3 protein. The sample includes 750,000 to 900,000 distinct CDR3 sequences, about 29% of them seen just once. For these receptors, no antigen is known. This sample comprised cultured CD8+ T cells from PBMCs, obtained from culture after CMV antigen stimulation. These receptors all come from a human donor in good health (CMV status not recorded). Some clones in this sample may be carry-over from other donors' samples.

This clonotype has just a few counts. The gene calls are TRBV12-3 or TRBV12-4 and TRBJ2-3; D may correspond to TRBD1 or TRBD2 (7 bases each). Trimming left V 5 bases short and J 6 bases short, with 15 bases between. The CDR3 runs 14 residues. The CDR3 loop is CASSQTGTTDTQYF. The CDR3 nucleotides are TGTGCCAGCAGTCAGACAGGGACTACCGATACGCAGTATTTT.

Concerning this clonotype: This may be a read error: a much more frequent sequence differs by one nucleotide. The V call is TRBV12-3 or TRBV12-4, the J call TRBJ2-1, with D unresolved. The CDR3 runs to 13 residues. DNA for the CDR3: TGTGCCAGCAGCCAAGTCCACGCATCCGAGCTGTTCTTC. Translated, it gives CASSQVHASELFF.

This clonotype appeared many times. This chain links TRBV7-6 with TRBJ2-1, with D possibly matching TRBD2 (5 bases). The CDR3 totals 18 residues. V was shortened by 5 bases and J by 0 bases, with 20 bases between the two germline ends. From germline, CDR1 is SGHVS and CDR2 FNYEAQ. As DNA, the CDR3 is TGTGCCAGCAGCCCCCCAGCGGAACTTCGTCCCTCCTACAATGAGCAGTTCTTC. It specifies CASSPPAELRPSYNEQFF.

In its sample, this clonotype was seen many times. The chain carries TRBV7-6 and TRBJ1-1; 9 bases are a match to TRBD1. V lost 5 bases and J lost 0; bases outside the gene matches: 1. Germline CDR1 and CDR2: SGHVS and FNYEAQ. The CDR3 has 14 residues. CDR3 protein: CASSRDRVNTEAFF. Here the CDR3 DNA reads TGTGCCAGCAGCCGGGACAGGGTGAACACTGAAGCTTTCTTT.

The rearrangement uses TRBV4-1 and TRBJ1-3, with unresolved D. The CDR3 is 16 amino acids. Per germline, CDR1 MGHRA and CDR2 YSYEKL. The V gene lost 0 bases and the J gene lost 2 bases, with 11 bases spanning the gap. The CDR3 here is CASSQDVPTTGNTIYF. The CDR3 DNA reads TGCGCCAGCAGCCAAGATGTACCAACTACTGGAAACACCATATATTTT.

In this sample, this clonotype turned up a few times. In DNA form, the CDR3 reads TGTGCCAGTAGTATTCAGAGCACAGATACGCAGTATTTT. Protein sequence: CASSIQSTDTQYF. The chain combines TRBV19 with TRBJ2-3; D unclear. This CDR3 region has 13 residues. CDR1 LNHDA and CDR2 SQIVND come from the germline V gene (reference sequence). The ends were cut back, 3 bases at V and 0 bases at J, with 4 bases in the middle. The complete variable domain, with remaining parts taken from reference TRBV19 and TRBJ2-3, reads DGGITQSPKYLFRKEGQNVTLSCEQNLNHDAMYWYRQDPGQGLRLIYYSQIVNDFQKGDIAEGYSVSREKKESFPLTVTSAQKNPTAFYLCASSIQSTDTQYFGPGTRLTVL.

This clonotype has only a few counts. The chain recombines TRBV19 with TRBJ2-7; TRBD1 aligns across 7 bases. V was pared by 6 bases and J by 0 bases, with 8 bases of the junction left unmatched. The germline V gene has CDR1 LNHDA and CDR2 SQIVND (reference sequence). The CDR3 contains 15 residues. The CDR3 sequence: CASSRTGVHSYEQYF. CDR3 DNA: TGTGCCAGTAGCCGTACAGGGGTACACTCCTACGAGCAGTACTTC.

This clonotype was observed a few times. The V and J genes are TRBV7-6 and TRBJ1-2; 9 bases are shared with TRBD1. The CDR3 sequence is 17 residues long. Per germline, CDR1 SGHVS and CDR2 FNYEAQ. V shed 5 bases, J shed 4 bases, and the junction held 14 bases outside the gene matches. For the CDR3, the DNA is TGTGCCAGCAGCCCGTATAATGGGGACAGGGAACGCTATGGCTACACCTTC. This encodes CASSPYNGDRERYGYTF.

This clonotype was detected only once. This sequence joins TRBV27 and TRBJ2-1, with TRBD2 matching over 8 bases. CDR3 length equals 15 residues. The ends lost 0 bases at V and 6 bases at J; junction bases unmatched: 4. Per the germline V gene, CDR1 is MNHEY and CDR2 is SMNVEV (reference sequence). Written as DNA, the CDR3 is TGTGCCAGCAGTTTATCGGCCCTAGCGGGCAATGAGCAGTTCTTC. Translated, it gives CASSLSALAGNEQFF.

The table lists this clonotype with a few counts. V gene TRBV2 combines with J gene TRBJ1-1, with unresolved D. V gave up 1 base and J gave up 2 bases, with 8 bases separating them. This CDR3 is 14 amino acids long. Germline V gene sequence: CDR1 SNHLY, CDR2 FYNNEI. This CDR3 is CASSEEGGNTEAFF. For the CDR3, the DNA is TGTGCCAGCAGTGAAGAGGGCGGCAACACTGAAGCTTTCTTT.

This clonotype has more than one count but fewer than ten. This rearrangement joins TRBV7-6 to TRBJ2-7; 8 nucleotides agree with TRBD1. CDR1 is SGHVS and CDR2 is FNYEAQ in the germline V gene. The V segment lost 0 bases and the J segment 4 bases; nucleotides outside the gene matches: 8. CDR3 size: 16 residues. In nucleotides, the CDR3 is TGTGCCAGCAGCTTAGCGGACAGGGCCAGCTCGTACGAGCAGTACTTC. It is translated as CASSLADRASSYEQYF.

The rearrangement links TRBV13 to TRBJ1-3; D unclear. Germline V lookup: CDR1 PRHDT, CDR2 FYEKMQ (reference sequence). This CDR3 has 18 amino acids. The V and J ends lost 5 bases and 4 bases respectively, with 24 bases between them. This CDR3 is CASSTRSLSRETGNTIYF. Written as DNA, the CDR3 is TGTGCCAGCAGCACACGATCCCTGTCCCGGGAAACCGGAAACACCATATATTTT.

This clonotype appeared a few times. One end of the junction is discordant with germline, which a read error may explain. V usage is TRBV7-8 and J usage is TRBJ2-7; possible D gene TRBD2, 6 bases. Germline assignment: CDR1 SGHVS and CDR2 FQNEAQ. This CDR3 is 14 amino acids long. The CDR3 DNA reads as TGTGCCAGCAGCTTAGGGGAGGTGGGGCCCGAGCCGTACTTC. It specifies CASSLGEVGPEPYF.

The rearrangement links TRBV7-6 to TRBJ2-3; TRBD2 is a possible D gene (5 bases). The CDR3 spans 14 residues. The V and J ends lost 1 base and 4 bases respectively, with 9 bases between them. Germline V gene sequence: CDR1 SGHVS, CDR2 FNYEAQ. CDR3 DNA sequence: TGTGCCAGCAGCTTAGGCAGTAGCGCAGATACGCAGTATTTT. Translation: CASSLGSSADTQYF.

The chain carries TRBV6-2 or TRBV6-3 and TRBJ2-3; 8 bases are a match to TRBD2. Germline V gene sequence: CDR1 MNHEY, CDR2 SVGEGT. V shed 0 bases, J shed 6 bases, and the junction held 11 bases outside the gene matches. This CDR3 is 17 amino acids long. The DNA of the CDR3 is TGTGCCAGCAGTTACTCGATAGAAGCGGGGGCCGCGGATACGCAGTATTTT. Residues: CASSYSIEAGAADTQYF.

The rearrangement joins TRBV29-1 to TRBJ1-1, with D perhaps matching TRBD1 (5 bases). V was pared by 7 bases and J by 1 base, with 13 bases between. Germline CDR1 and CDR2: SQVTM and ANQGSEA. The CDR3 runs 13 residues. CDR3 DNA sequence: TGCAGCGCCGCACGGGGGGAGAACACTGAAGCTTTCTTT. It is translated as CSAARGENTEAFF.

The chain links TRBV5-4 to TRBJ2-1; 8 nucleotides agree with TRBD2. From germline, CDR1 is SGHNT and CDR2 YYREEE (reference sequence). The CDR3 is 15 amino acids. J lost 0 bases, V lost 8 bases, and 7 bases had no gene match. The CDR3 region is CASLAGTSSYNEQFF. CDR3 bases: TGTGCCAGTTTAGCGGGGACGAGCTCCTACAATGAGCAGTTCTTC.

The chain joins TRBV2 to TRBJ2-2; 7 bases map to TRBD1. The length of the CDR3 is 15 residues. With 1 base clipped from V and 3 bases from J, the junction kept 2 bases outside the gene matches. Germline CDR1 SNHLY, CDR2 FYNNEI. This CDR3 is CASSEGDSYTGELFF. CDR3 nucleotide sequence: TGTGCCAGCAGTGAAGGGGACAGCTACACCGGGGAGCTGTTTTTT.